This T cell receptor beta chain comes out of a study of memory CD4+ T cells and cytomegalovirus serostatus. Germline values: CDR1 SNHLY, CDR2 FYNNEI. V gave up 6 bases and J gave up 1 base, with 4 bases separating them. The length of the CDR3 is 12 residues. Per the original methods: Out-of-frame sequences were removed, leaving about 2,300,000 distinct TCRbeta sequences. Some clones are missing from TCRdb's copy, which holds only in-frame ones; the method was immunoSEQ multiplex PCR. V and J calls and clone size are given by that table; D and trimming were obtained from the DNA. This table holds some 44,000 clones, around 76% found once. Single viable CD3+CD4+CD8-CD45RO+ cells were sorted as the memory CD4+ T cells. After thawing, CD4+ T cells were positively selected.

The origin of this receptor is an adult in good health and CMV-seronegative. The sample comprised memory CD4+ T cells from blood. The rearrangement joins TRBV2 to TRBJ1-5; D gene uncertain. As DNA, the CDR3 is TGTGCCAGCAGGACGAGCAATCAGCCCCAGCATTTT. It codes for CASRTSNQPQHF.